This T cell receptor beta chain was sequenced in a study of blood T cell repertoires in COVID-19. Study background: Sources were T cells, B-cell-depleted T cells, or PBMCs; the material itself was cDNA or gDNA.

This CDR3 is 18 amino acids long. Germline CDR1 MNHEY, CDR2 SVGEGT. The trim removed 3 bases at V and 0 bases at J, leaving 14 bases unmatched. Those enrolled, adults aged 18 to 89 years, came from 24 US areas. Each participant's cohort was designated according to participant-reported clinical history. Two consecutive negative NP/OP PCR tests, clearance, or resolved symptoms defined Cohort 3 recovery. Some clones are missing from TCRdb's copy, which holds only in-frame ones; the method was immunoSEQ multiplex PCR. Among 250,000 to 300,000 clones listed, 80% to 95% were seen once. The source material was PBMCs or T cells enriched from blood (not recorded which). This sequence originates from a woman aged 25 to 45 who had recovered from COVID-19. The genes are TRBV6-2 or TRBV6-3 and TRBJ2-7; TRBD2 matches 7 bases. This chain's CDR3 is CASSYSAASGAPSYEQYF. The CDR3 region has the DNA TGTGCCAGCAGTTATTCGGCGGCTAGCGGAGCGCCCTCCTACGAGCAGTACTTC.